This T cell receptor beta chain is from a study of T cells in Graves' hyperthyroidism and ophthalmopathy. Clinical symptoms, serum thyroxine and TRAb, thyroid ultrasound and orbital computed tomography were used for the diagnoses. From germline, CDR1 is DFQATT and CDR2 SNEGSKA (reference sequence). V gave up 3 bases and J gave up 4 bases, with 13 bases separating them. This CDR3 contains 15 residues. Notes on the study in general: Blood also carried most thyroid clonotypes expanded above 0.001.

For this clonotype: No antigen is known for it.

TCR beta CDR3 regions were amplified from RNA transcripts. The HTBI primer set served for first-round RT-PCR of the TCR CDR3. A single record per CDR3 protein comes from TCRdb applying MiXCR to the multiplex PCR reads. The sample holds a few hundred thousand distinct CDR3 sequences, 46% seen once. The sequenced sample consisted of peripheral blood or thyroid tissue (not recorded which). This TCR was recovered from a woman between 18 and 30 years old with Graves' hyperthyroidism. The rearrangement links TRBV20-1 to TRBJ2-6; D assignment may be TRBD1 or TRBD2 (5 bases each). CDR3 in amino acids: CSASRGLRGANVLTF. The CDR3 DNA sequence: TGCAGTGCTAGCCGGGGCCTCAGGGGGGCCAACGTCCTGACTTTC.